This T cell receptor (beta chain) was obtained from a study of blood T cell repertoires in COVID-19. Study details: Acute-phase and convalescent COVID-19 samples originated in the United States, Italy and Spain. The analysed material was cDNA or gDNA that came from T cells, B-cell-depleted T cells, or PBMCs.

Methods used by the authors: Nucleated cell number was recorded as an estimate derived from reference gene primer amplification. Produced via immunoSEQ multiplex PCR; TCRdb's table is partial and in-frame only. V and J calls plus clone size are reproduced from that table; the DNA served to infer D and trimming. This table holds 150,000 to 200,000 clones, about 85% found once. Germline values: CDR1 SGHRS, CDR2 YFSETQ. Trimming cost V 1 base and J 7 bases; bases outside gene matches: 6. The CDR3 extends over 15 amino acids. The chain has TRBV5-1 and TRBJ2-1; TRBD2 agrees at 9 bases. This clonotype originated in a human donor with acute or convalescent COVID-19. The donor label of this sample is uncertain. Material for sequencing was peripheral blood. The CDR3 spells CASSLRRGGGNEQFF. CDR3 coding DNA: TGCGCCAGCAGCTTGCGGCGGGGGGGCGGAAATGAGCAGTTCTTC.